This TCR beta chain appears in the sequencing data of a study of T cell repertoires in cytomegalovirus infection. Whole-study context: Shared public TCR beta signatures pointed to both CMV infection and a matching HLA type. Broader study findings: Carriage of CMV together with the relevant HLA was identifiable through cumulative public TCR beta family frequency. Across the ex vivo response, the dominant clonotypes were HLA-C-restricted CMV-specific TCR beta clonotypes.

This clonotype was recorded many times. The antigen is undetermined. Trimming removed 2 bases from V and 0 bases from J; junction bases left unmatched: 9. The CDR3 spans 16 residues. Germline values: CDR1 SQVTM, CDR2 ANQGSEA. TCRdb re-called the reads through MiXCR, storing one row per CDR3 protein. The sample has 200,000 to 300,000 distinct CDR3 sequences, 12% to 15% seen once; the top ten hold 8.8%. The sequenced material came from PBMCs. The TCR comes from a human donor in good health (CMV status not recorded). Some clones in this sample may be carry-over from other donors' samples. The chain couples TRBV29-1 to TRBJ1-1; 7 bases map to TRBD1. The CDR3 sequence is CSVESYWQGVNTEAFF. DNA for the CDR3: TGCAGCGTTGAAAGTTACTGGCAGGGGGTGAACACTGAAGCTTTCTTT.